This T cell receptor (beta chain) appears in the sequencing data of a study of blood T cell repertoires in COVID-19. The germline V and J ends were trimmed by 4 bases and 10 bases, with 14 bases remaining between them. The CDR3 spans 12 residues. CDR1 and CDR2 from the germline V gene are SGHRS and YFSETQ. Some clones are missing from TCRdb's copy, which holds only in-frame ones; the method was immunoSEQ multiplex PCR. Here the sample spans a few hundred thousand clones, 86% being singletons. This receptor was obtained from a young man who had recovered from COVID-19. The source material was PBMCs or T cells enriched from blood (not recorded which). This rearrangement joins TRBV5-1 to TRBJ1-1; D not resolved. The DNA for the CDR3 is TGCGCCAGCAGCCCGCCCCCGGGTGGAGCTTTCTTT. Protein sequence: CASSPPPGGAFF. Full variable domain (remainder filled in from reference TRBV5-1 and TRBJ1-1): KAGVTQTPRYLIKTRGQQVTLSCSPISGHRSVSWYQQTPGQGLQFLFEYFSETQRNKGNFPGRFSGRQFSNSRSEMNVSTLELGDSALYLCASSPPPGGAFFGQGTRLTVV.